Following are 21 T cell receptor beta chains from one sample sequenced in a study of technical replicates of blood from several donors. Using immunoSEQ multiplex PCR, the repertoire was profiled, and TCRdb retains in-frame clones only, with some absent. The data hold tens of thousands of clones, with roughly 92% observed a single time. Material for sequencing was T cells isolated from PBMCs. These receptors were taken from a human donor in good health.

This rearrangement joins TRBV11-2 to TRBJ2-7; 7 positions agree with TRBD1. CDR3 length: 15 residues. Germline V CDR1 and CDR2: SGHAT, FQNNGV. The junction had 15 bases not matched to a gene; V was cut back by 6 bases and J by 7 bases. CDR3 region: CASSRPGQSRKEQYF. The CDR3 region has the DNA TGTGCCAGCAGTCGGCCGGGACAGTCTCGAAAGGAGCAGTACTTC.

The chain carries TRBV10-1 and TRBJ2-7, with D maybe TRBD1 (5 bases). This CDR3 has 15 residues. V lost 4 bases to trimming and J lost 2 bases, with 15 bases between them. Germline CDR1 is WNHNN and CDR2 is SYGVQD (reference sequence). Here the CDR3 DNA reads TGCGCCAGCAGTGGGGTCCAGGGAACTACCTACGAGCAGTACTTC. This translates into CASSGVQGTTYEQYF.

The genes are TRBV7-9 and TRBJ1-1; a possible D gene is TRBD1 (5 bases). Per germline, CDR1 SEHNR and CDR2 FQNEAQ (reference sequence). The CDR3 sequence is 13 residues long. Trimming took off 2 bases at V and 8 bases at J, with 12 bases between the two ends. The CDR3 sequence: CASSLSSGAEAFF. Here the CDR3 DNA reads TGTGCCAGCAGCTTATCCAGCGGGGCCGAAGCTTTCTTT.

This rearrangement joins TRBV6-6 to TRBJ2-1; D remains unclear. V was pared by 3 bases and J by 7 bases, with 13 bases between. The CDR3 contains 14 residues. Germline V gives CDR1 MNHNY, CDR2 SVGAGI (reference sequence). Here the CDR3 reads CASSYAVVVNEQFF. CDR3 DNA sequence: TGTGCCAGCAGTTATGCGGTGGTAGTGAATGAGCAGTTCTTC.

The V call is TRBV5-1, the J call TRBJ1-1, with 9 bases fitting TRBD1. Germline CDR1 is SGHRS and CDR2 is YFSETQ. CDR3 length equals 14 residues. V lost 0 bases and J lost 3; bases outside the gene matches: 0. CDR3: CASSLGTGDTEAFF. The CDR3 DNA sequence: TGCGCCAGCAGCTTGGGGACAGGGGACACTGAAGCTTTCTTT.

This clone was detected only once. The V gene is TRBV5-1, the J gene TRBJ1-4, with D possibly TRBD1 on 5 matching bases. The CDR3 consists of 16 residues. Germline assignment: CDR1 SGHRS and CDR2 YFSETQ. Trimming shortened V by 0 bases and J by 7 bases, and 16 bases separated the two germline ends. The CDR3 DNA sequence: TGCGCCAGCAGCTTGGGGCAGCCGGGGGTTGGTGAAAAACTGTTTTTT. Translating it yields CASSLGQPGVGEKLFF.

The chain is built from TRBV6-5 and TRBJ1-6, with D possibly being TRBD1 (5 bases). Trimming pared 0 bases from V and 7 bases from J, leaving 13 bases between. Germline-derived CDR1 and CDR2 are MNHEY and SVGAGI. CDR3 length: 16 amino acids. Written as DNA, the CDR3 is TGTGCCAGCAGTTACTCGATCGGGGGATTCAATTCACCCCTCCACTTT. It codes for CASSYSIGGFNSPLHF.

V usage is TRBV7-9 and J usage is TRBJ1-5, with 8 bases fitting TRBD1. Germline lookup yields CDR1 SEHNR and CDR2 FQNEAQ (reference sequence). J lost 4 bases, V lost 5 bases, and 4 bases had no gene match. The CDR3 spans 14 residues. The CDR3 protein is CASSPWDRNQPQHF. The CDR3 DNA follows: TGTGCCAGCAGCCCGTGGGACAGGAATCAGCCCCAGCATTTT.

This chain connects TRBV7-9 to TRBJ2-2; perhaps TRBD1 as D (6 bases). Germline V gene sequence: CDR1 SEHNR, CDR2 FQNEAQ (reference sequence). CDR3 size: 16 residues. V lost 9 bases and J lost 0, with 17 bases in between. The CDR3 here is CASPHPGQSNTGELFF. The CDR3 nucleotides read TGTGCCAGTCCCCACCCCGGACAGTCGAACACCGGGGAGCTGTTTTTT.

This clone has only one observation. The chain employs TRBV12-5 and TRBJ2-1, with TRBD1 identical over 12 bases. The CDR3 is 17 amino acids. V was clipped by 0 bases and J by 10 bases; unmatched bases: 10. CDR1 and CDR2 (germline): LGHNT, FRNRAP. The CDR3 here is CASGLVVGDRGLGEQFF. CDR3 DNA: TGTGCTAGTGGTTTGGTAGTTGGGGACAGGGGGCTAGGCGAGCAGTTCTTC. Variable domain in full (rest from reference TRBV12-5 and TRBJ2-1): DARVTQTPRHKVTEMGQEVTMRCQPILGHNTVFWYRQTMMQGLELLAYFRNRAPLDDSGMPKDRFSAEMPDATLATLKIQPSEPRDSAVYFCASGLVVGDRGLGEQFFGPGTRLTVL.

With regard to this clone: A junction boundary mismatches the germline segment, possibly from a read error. This chain uses TRBV18 with TRBJ2-2, with D possibly TRBD2 on 5 matching bases. Germline lookup yields CDR1 KGHSH and CDR2 LQKENI. CDR3 length: 14 residues. The DNA of the CDR3 is TGTGCCGGCTCGAGGGCGCGGGACACCGGGGAGCTGTTTTTT. This translates into CAGSRARDTGELFF. The full variable domain, its missing parts supplied by reference TRBV18 and TRBJ2-2, is NAGVMQNPRHLVRRRGQEARLRCSPMKGHSHVYWYRQLPEEGLKFMVYLQKENIIDESGMPKERFSAEFPKEGPSILRIQQVVRGDSAAYFCAGSRARDTGELFFGEGSRLTVL.

This chain uses TRBV29-1 with TRBJ2-1, with TRBD2 matching 9 bases. J was trimmed by 10 bases and V by 4 bases; bases with no gene match: 8. The CDR3 totals 13 residues. The V gene's germline CDR1 is SQVTM and CDR2 ANQGSEA. CDR3 protein: CSVGGRAFEEQFF. CDR3 nucleotide sequence: TGCAGCGTTGGCGGGAGGGCCTTCGAGGAGCAGTTCTTC.

This sequence joins TRBV5-1 and TRBJ2-1, with 14 bases identical to TRBD2. With V trimmed by 1 base and J by 6 bases, 9 bases remained unmatched. The germline V gene has CDR1 SGHRS and CDR2 YFSETQ. CDR3 length equals 18 residues. The CDR3 protein is CASSLPGLAGGPGNEQFF. The CDR3 bases are TGCGCCAGCAGCTTGCCCGGACTAGCGGGAGGCCCCGGCAATGAGCAGTTCTTC.

This chain joins TRBV6-5 and TRBJ2-7, with 9 bases identical to TRBD1. The ends lost 0 bases at V and 1 base at J; junction bases unmatched: 1. Germline V lookup: CDR1 MNHEY, CDR2 SVGAGI. The CDR3 loop spans 15 amino acids. In DNA, the CDR3 is TGTGCCAGCAGTTACTCGGGACAGGGTTCCTACGAGCAGTACTTC. Translation: CASSYSGQGSYEQYF.

This clone was detected only once. This rearrangement joins TRBV7-9 to TRBJ2-7; D may be TRBD2 (6 bases). Trimming removed 8 bases at V and 0 bases at J, with 14 bases between. CDR3 length: 14 amino acids. Per the germline V gene, CDR1 is SEHNR and CDR2 is FQNEAQ (reference sequence). CDR3 nucleotides: TGTGCCAGCCTACGAGCGGGCCCCTCCTACGAGCAGTACTTC. Translation gives CASLRAGPSYEQYF.

The chain is built from TRBV6-6 and TRBJ1-3, with D possibly being TRBD1 (6 bases). V was trimmed by 2 bases and J by 5 bases, leaving 16 bases between them. The CDR3 has 16 amino acids. Germline V gene lookup returns CDR1 MNHNY and CDR2 SVGAGI (reference sequence). The CDR3 coding sequence is TGTGCCAGCAGTTACCCTACCCAGGGGCGGAGAAACACCATATATTTT. Protein sequence: CASSYPTQGRRNTIYF.

V and J are TRBV7-2 and TRBJ2-7; a weak D match, TRBD1 (7 bases). Germline CDR1 reads SGHTA; CDR2 reads FQGNSA. Trimming removed 2 bases at V and 6 bases at J, with 17 bases between. This CDR3 is 15 amino acids long. CDR3 protein: CASSLWGGTAVEQYF. CDR3 nucleotide sequence: TGTGCCAGCAGCTTATGGGGCGGGACAGCCGTCGAGCAGTACTTC.

The rearrangement uses TRBV29-1 and TRBJ1-2; D uncertain. CDR1 is SQVTM, CDR2 ANQGSEA, per germline. The CDR3 covers 14 residues. The V and J ends lost 4 bases and 0 bases respectively, with 12 bases between them. Here the CDR3 DNA reads TGCAGCGTTGCCACGGTCACAGCTAACTATGGCTACACCTTC. Translated, it gives CSVATVTANYGYTF. The variable domain in full, completed from reference TRBV29-1 and TRBJ1-2, reads SAVISQKPSRDICQRGTSLTIQCQVDSQVTMMFWYRQQPGQSLTLIATANQGSEATYESGFVIDKFPISRPNLTFSTLTVSNMSPEDSSIYLCSVATVTANYGYTFGSGTRLTVV.

The rearrangement links TRBV18 to TRBJ2-5, with D maybe TRBD1 (6 bases). The germline V gene encodes CDR1 KGHSH and CDR2 LQKENI. V was trimmed by 2 bases and J by 0 bases, leaving 7 bases between them. The CDR3 covers 14 residues. The CDR3 here is CASSPDRYQETQYF. In nucleotides, the CDR3 is TGTGCCAGCTCACCAGACAGGTACCAAGAGACCCAGTACTTC.

The chain links TRBV5-1 to TRBJ2-3, with 7 bases lining up with TRBD1. V lost 0 bases, J lost 6 bases, and 7 bases stayed unmatched. Germline V gene sequence: CDR1 SGHRS, CDR2 YFSETQ. The CDR3 loop spans 15 amino acids. CDR3 amino acids: CASSLARTGEDTQYF. CDR3 coding DNA: TGCGCCAGCAGCTTGGCCCGGACAGGAGAGGATACGCAGTATTTT.

The count of this clone is one. V and J are TRBV10-2 and TRBJ2-2; 11 bases align to TRBD2. This CDR3 is built from 15 residues. V trimming: 6 bases; J trimming: 7 bases; junction bases outside the gene matches: 7. The germline CDR1 and CDR2 sequences are WSHSY and SAAADI. The CDR3 region has the DNA TGCGCCAGCAGGACTAGCGGGATTGTAGTCGGGGAGCTGTTTTTT. Protein product: CASRTSGIVVGELFF.